The rows below give T cell receptor beta chains drawn from one sample of a study of blood T cell repertoires in COVID-19. Data came from immunoSEQ multiplex PCR; TCRdb stores just in-frame clones and leaves some out. The table lists 65,000 to 95,000 clones, around 78% of them singletons. The sample was peripheral blood. These TCRs come from a human donor in a cohort sampled during active COVID-19. Each CDR3 is given with its conserved first and last residue. The order of the fields is CDR3 protein, CDR3 DNA, clone size, J gene, V gene, D gene. A D gene is named only where the DNA matches it firmly. Some rows mark clone size as missing; the rest say once, few, many or name a class of expanded clone.

CDR3aa: CASSLDPFYSGNTIYF
CDR3nt: TGTGCCAGCAGCTTAGATCCGTTTTACTCTGGAAACACCATATATTTT
abundance: .
j_gene: TRBJ1-3
v_gene: TRBV11-3
d_gene: .

CDR3aa: CASTPVSRTDTQYF
CDR3nt: TGTGCCAGCACCCCCGTCAGTCGCACAGATACGCAGTATTTT
abundance: few
j_gene: TRBJ2-3
v_gene: TRBV5-5
d_gene: .

CDR3aa: CASSLGGSGNTIYF
CDR3nt: TGCGCCAGCAGCCTAGGGGGCTCTGGAAACACCATATATTTT
abundance: .
j_gene: TRBJ1-3
v_gene: TRBV5-1
d_gene: .

CDR3aa: CAWKQGRGNEKLFF
CDR3nt: TGTGCCTGGAAGCAGGGGAGAGGTAATGAAAAACTGTTTTTT
abundance: .
j_gene: TRBJ1-4
v_gene: TRBV30
d_gene: .

CDR3aa: CASTTQGNEQYF
CDR3nt: TGTGCCAGCACCACACAGGGTAACGAGCAGTACTTC
abundance: many
j_gene: TRBJ2-7
v_gene: TRBV7-9
d_gene: .

CDR3aa: CASSPGTSGPSWYNEQFF
CDR3nt: TGCGCCAGCAGCCCGGGCACTAGCGGGCCAAGTTGGTACAATGAGCAGTTCTTC
abundance: .
j_gene: TRBJ2-1
v_gene: TRBV5-1
d_gene: TRBD2

CDR3aa: CASSFLAGGPNTGELFF
CDR3nt: TGTGCCAGCAGCTTTTTAGCGGGGGGACCGAACACCGGGGAGCTGTTTTTT
abundance: .
j_gene: TRBJ2-2
v_gene: TRBV11-2
d_gene: TRBD2

CDR3aa: CASSPPSALHF
CDR3nt: TGTGCCAGCAGCCCACCGTCGGCCCTCCACTTT
abundance: many
j_gene: TRBJ1-6
v_gene: TRBV9
d_gene: .

CDR3aa: CASSPSRTSGGRSTDTQYF
CDR3nt: TGCGCCAGCAGTCCTAGCCGGACTAGCGGGGGGCGGAGCACAGATACGCAGTATTTT
abundance: .
j_gene: TRBJ2-3
v_gene: TRBV5-1
d_gene: TRBD2

CDR3aa: CASSYRTGDNTDTQYF
CDR3nt: TGTGCCAGCAGTTACCGGACAGGGGACAACACAGATACGCAGTATTTT
abundance: .
j_gene: TRBJ2-3
v_gene: TRBV6-2/TRBV6-3
d_gene: TRBD1

CDR3aa: CASSEWREGPHNEQFF
CDR3nt: TGTGCCAGCAGTGAATGGCGAGAGGGCCCCCACAATGAGCAGTTCTTC
abundance: .
j_gene: TRBJ2-1
v_gene: TRBV25-1
d_gene: .

CDR3aa: CASSHHSGSGETQYF
CDR3nt: TGTGCCAGCAGCCACCATAGCGGGAGCGGAGAGACCCAGTACTTC
abundance: .
j_gene: TRBJ2-5
v_gene: TRBV3-1/TRBV3-2
d_gene: TRBD2

CDR3aa: CASSPRGGMGNSPLHF
CDR3nt: TGTGCCAGCAGCCCACGCGGGGGAATGGGTAATTCACCCCTCCACTTT
abundance: once
j_gene: TRBJ1-6
v_gene: TRBV5-6
d_gene: .

CDR3aa: CASSPVSGANVLTF
CDR3nt: TGTGCCAGCAGTCCAGTCTCTGGGGCCAACGTCCTGACTTTC
abundance: .
j_gene: TRBJ2-6
v_gene: TRBV27
d_gene: .

CDR3aa: CASSYAGGPYNEQFF
CDR3nt: TGTGCCAGCAGTTACGCGGGAGGGCCCTACAATGAGCAGTTCTTC
abundance: many
j_gene: TRBJ2-1
v_gene: TRBV6-5
d_gene: TRBD2

CDR3aa: CASSFLAGAENIQYF
CDR3nt: TGTGCCAGCAGCTTCCTAGCGGGAGCGGAAAACATTCAGTACTTC
abundance: .
j_gene: TRBJ2-4
v_gene: TRBV5-5
d_gene: TRBD2

CDR3aa: CASSAWGTGEYGYTF
CDR3nt: TGTGCCAGTAGTGCTTGGGGGACAGGAGAGTATGGCTACACCTTC
abundance: .
j_gene: TRBJ1-2
v_gene: TRBV19
d_gene: TRBD1

CDR3aa: CASSLEGVGTEAFF
CDR3nt: TGTGCCAGCAGCTTGGAAGGGGTTGGGACTGAAGCTTTCTTT
abundance: .
j_gene: TRBJ1-1
v_gene: TRBV5-6
d_gene: .

CDR3aa: CASSSKGQGSYEQYF
CDR3nt: TGTGCCAGCAGTTCCAAAGGACAGGGATCCTACGAGCAGTACTTC
abundance: .
j_gene: TRBJ2-7
v_gene: TRBV6-5
d_gene: TRBD1

CDR3aa: CASSPPGGVYNEQFF
CDR3nt: TGTGCCAGCAGTCCGCCAGGGGGCGTATACAATGAGCAGTTCTTC
abundance: few
j_gene: TRBJ2-1
v_gene: TRBV27
d_gene: TRBD1

CDR3aa: CASSERGEQFF
CDR3nt: TGTGCCAGCAGCGAACGGGGTGAGCAGTTCTTC
abundance: .
j_gene: TRBJ2-1
v_gene: TRBV9
d_gene: .

CDR3aa: CAWRPGVYYSSYNEQFF
CDR3nt: TGTGCCTGGAGGCCAGGGGTTTACTATAGCTCCTACAATGAGCAGTTCTTC
abundance: .
j_gene: TRBJ2-1
v_gene: TRBV30
d_gene: .

CDR3aa: CASSSWTGKSGNTIYF
CDR3nt: TGTGCCAGCAGTTCCTGGACAGGGAAGTCTGGAAACACCATATATTTT
abundance: .
j_gene: TRBJ1-3
v_gene: TRBV6-5
d_gene: TRBD1

CDR3aa: CASKGAANTEAFF
CDR3nt: TGTGCCAGCAAGGGGGCGGCGAACACTGAAGCTTTCTTT
abundance: .
j_gene: TRBJ1-1
v_gene: TRBV6-6
d_gene: TRBD1

CDR3aa: CASSPRRGNTIYF
CDR3nt: TGTGCCAGCAGCCCAAGGCGGGGAAACACCATATATTTT
abundance: .
j_gene: TRBJ1-3
v_gene: TRBV7-9
d_gene: .

CDR3aa: CASSLSGDGYTF
CDR3nt: TGTGCCAGCAGTTTAAGCGGGGATGGCTACACCTTC
abundance: .
j_gene: TRBJ1-2
v_gene: TRBV27
d_gene: .

CDR3aa: CASSLTSEHEQFF
CDR3nt: TGTGCCAGCAGTTTGACTAGCGAACATGAGCAGTTCTTC
abundance: .
j_gene: TRBJ2-1
v_gene: TRBV6-5
d_gene: TRBD2

CDR3aa: CAWSPPGLRNTEAFF
CDR3nt: TGTGCCTGGAGTCCCCCAGGGTTGCGGAACACTGAAGCTTTCTTT
abundance: .
j_gene: TRBJ1-1
v_gene: TRBV30
d_gene: .

CDR3aa: CASSQDQGLLGTDTQYF
CDR3nt: TGCGCCAGCAGCCAAGATCAGGGACTTCTGGGCACAGATACGCAGTATTTT
abundance: .
j_gene: TRBJ2-3
v_gene: TRBV4-1
d_gene: .

CDR3aa: CASSPAPPTAIAKNIQYF
CDR3nt: TGTGCCAGCAGCCCCGCTCCTCCGACAGCCATAGCCAAAAACATTCAGTACTTC
abundance: .
j_gene: TRBJ2-4
v_gene: TRBV7-6
d_gene: .

CDR3aa: CASSEMTGRNIQYF
CDR3nt: TGTGCCAGCAGTGAAATGACAGGGAGAAACATTCAGTACTTC
abundance: once
j_gene: TRBJ2-4
v_gene: TRBV6-1
d_gene: TRBD1

CDR3aa: CASSYFSGGSGYTF
CDR3nt: TGTGCCAGCAGTTACTTCTCAGGGGGCAGTGGCTACACCTTC
abundance: .
j_gene: TRBJ1-2
v_gene: TRBV6-6
d_gene: TRBD1

CDR3aa: CASSMEGLETQYF
CDR3nt: TGTGCCAGTAGTATGGAGGGGCTGGAGACCCAGTACTTC
abundance: .
j_gene: TRBJ2-5
v_gene: TRBV19
d_gene: .

CDR3aa: CASSSDRGGNTEAFF
CDR3nt: TGTGCCAGCAGTTCGGACAGGGGGGGTAACACTGAAGCTTTCTTT
abundance: .
j_gene: TRBJ1-1
v_gene: TRBV28
d_gene: TRBD1

CDR3aa: CASSFILGQGHNQPQHF
CDR3nt: TGTGCCAGCAGCTTTATCCTCGGGCAGGGGCATAATCAGCCCCAGCATTTT
abundance: few
j_gene: TRBJ1-5
v_gene: TRBV7-9
d_gene: .

CDR3aa: CASSVSRDRGSYTGELFF
CDR3nt: TGTGCCAGCAGCGTATCCCGGGACAGGGGGTCTTACACCGGGGAGCTGTTTTTT
abundance: .
j_gene: TRBJ2-2
v_gene: TRBV9
d_gene: TRBD1

CDR3aa: CASNPLEESYGYTF
CDR3nt: TGTGCCAGCAACCCCTTGGAGGAGAGCTATGGCTACACCTTC
abundance: .
j_gene: TRBJ1-2
v_gene: TRBV7-9
d_gene: .

CDR3aa: CASSELDRSQPQHF
CDR3nt: TGTGCCAGCAGTGAATTAGACAGGTCACAGCCCCAGCATTTT
abundance: .
j_gene: TRBJ1-5
v_gene: TRBV6-1
d_gene: .

CDR3aa: CASSQDRAGTYEQYF
CDR3nt: TGTGCCAGCAGCCAAGATAGGGCAGGGACCTACGAGCAGTACTTC
abundance: few
j_gene: TRBJ2-7
v_gene: TRBV3-1/TRBV3-2
d_gene: .

CDR3aa: CASSPGVQYQETQYF
CDR3nt: TGCGCCAGCAGCCCGGGGGTCCAGTACCAAGAGACCCAGTACTTC
abundance: .
j_gene: TRBJ2-5
v_gene: TRBV5-1
d_gene: .